This is a list of T cell receptor beta chains from one sample in a study of T cell repertoires in cytomegalovirus infection. TCRdb called the reads again in MiXCR, with one record for every CDR3 protein. The data contain 650,000 to 900,000 distinct CDR3 sequences, approximately 29% of them singletons. For these TCRs, the target antigens are not known. The specimen comprised cultured CD8+ T cells from PBMCs, sampled from culture after CMV antigen stimulation. The receptors shown here come from a human donor in good health (CMV status not recorded). Some clones in this sample may be carry-over from other donors' samples. Each CDR3 is given with its conserved first and last residue. D genes are given only for firm matches.

d_call,cdr3_length,v_call,j_call,cdr3_aa
-,14,TRBV7-9,TRBJ1-6,CASSLGRPNSPLHF
-,16,TRBV6-6,TRBJ1-5,CASSYSRPAQDGPQHF
-,18,TRBV4-3,TRBJ2-4,CASSQDSLGGRPADIQYF
-,14,TRBV4-1,TRBJ1-1,CASFPQGSGTEAFF
TRBD1,17,TRBV11-2,TRBJ2-4,CASSQKTGGPAKNIQYF
TRBD1,14,TRBV19,TRBJ1-2,CASSWTGTNYGYTF
-,17,TRBV14,TRBJ2-1,CASSLRRGRGLDNEQFF
-,14,TRBV7-2,TRBJ2-3,CASIWAGVTDTQYF
-,15,TRBV5-6,TRBJ2-1,CASSFPPGDYNEQFF
-,12,TRBV24-1,TRBJ1-2,CATSDGQYGYTF
-,14,TRBV7-9,TRBJ1-1,CASSERGGLTEAFF
TRBD1,14,TRBV19,TRBJ1-2,CATSTRGQHYGYTF
TRBD2,17,TRBV4-3,TRBJ2-2,CASSQVFLAANTGELFF
-,13,TRBV7-6,TRBJ2-2,CASSLGQGGELFF
-,13,TRBV2,TRBJ2-1,CASMGHPYNEQFF
-,14,TRBV2,TRBJ1-5,CASSDPGQDQPQHF
TRBD1,14,TRBV27,TRBJ2-1,CAKRPGQGADEQFF
-,16,TRBV12-3/TRBV12-4,TRBJ1-5,CASSLSAAYSNQPQHF
-,14,TRBV28,TRBJ1-6,CASSFWGNNSPLHF
TRBD1,15,TRBV15,TRBJ2-2,CATSGRTGAGGELFF
-,14,TRBV28,TRBJ2-1,CASSLKFSYNEQFF
TRBD2,16,TRBV19,TRBJ2-1,CASSIDTGLAGGPLFF
-,12,TRBV7-9,TRBJ2-2,CASSSRAGELFF
-,15,TRBV7-4,TRBJ2-7,CASSFLRGQEVKQYF
TRBD2,17,TRBV6-5,TRBJ2-1,CASSYSSGTGGYNEQFF
-,14,TRBV18,TRBJ2-1,CASSLADTLNEQFF
TRBD1,18,TRBV5-4,TRBJ1-1,CASSWDDPQGDLNTEAFF
-,16,TRBV7-8,TRBJ2-2,CASSSLYSGDTGELFF
-,16,TRBV11-2,TRBJ2-3,CASSLRGPTLADTQYF
-,14,TRBV2,TRBJ1-6,CASSMTAAGSPLHF
TRBD1,15,TRBV27,TRBJ2-2,CASSFLDRATGELFF
TRBD1,17,TRBV12-5,TRBJ1-1,CASGLVGQGAGNTEAFF
-,16,TRBV10-1,TRBJ2-3,CASSEQQVLPTDTQYF
TRBD2,15,TRBV7-6,TRBJ2-2,CASSRGTSRTGELFF
-,17,TRBV7-2,TRBJ1-6,CVSSRVERSSYNSPLHF
TRBD2,17,TRBV4-3,TRBJ2-1,CASSLGTSGGLYNEQFF
-,15,TRBV7-8,TRBJ1-1,CASSLDPVGQTEAFF
-,15,TRBV7-3,TRBJ2-3,CASSLTGSGTDTQYF
-,14,TRBV13,TRBJ1-6,CASSQGFGGSPLHF
-,15,TRBV19,TRBJ2-1,CASSTGTPFYNEQFF